This T cell receptor beta chain was observed in a study of graft-versus-host responses after intestinal transplantation. Study in general: Transplants given to recipients were multivisceral, liver-intestinal, or isolated intestinal. Each patient got anti-thymocyte globulin induction, then tacrolimus and steroids for approximately three years. Study-level results: The authors found GvH clones in recipient marrow, some appearing first in ileum or blood. When patients had graft-donor T cell macrochimerism, their allografts held high graft-versus-host to host-versus-graft clonal ratios.

Sequencing was performed with immunoSEQ multiplex PCR; in TCRdb, only in-frame clones are kept and a portion is missing. The sample lists approximately 28,000 clones; just under 95% were seen once. About this clone: Antigen unknown.

The CDR3 is 14 residues long. Germline V gives CDR1 SGDLS, CDR2 YYNGEE. Trimming left V 4 bases short and J 2 bases short, with 12 bases between. The TCR was taken from a human patient who received an intestinal transplant, so some T cells may come from the graft donor. This specimen was PBMCs, taken about 62 days after intestinal transplant. The V gene is TRBV9, the J gene TRBJ1-1; TRBD1 is a possible D gene (6 bases). CDR3 amino acids: CASSITGLNTEAFF. In nucleotides, the CDR3 is TGTGCCAGCAGCATTACAGGGCTAAACACTGAAGCTTTCTTT.